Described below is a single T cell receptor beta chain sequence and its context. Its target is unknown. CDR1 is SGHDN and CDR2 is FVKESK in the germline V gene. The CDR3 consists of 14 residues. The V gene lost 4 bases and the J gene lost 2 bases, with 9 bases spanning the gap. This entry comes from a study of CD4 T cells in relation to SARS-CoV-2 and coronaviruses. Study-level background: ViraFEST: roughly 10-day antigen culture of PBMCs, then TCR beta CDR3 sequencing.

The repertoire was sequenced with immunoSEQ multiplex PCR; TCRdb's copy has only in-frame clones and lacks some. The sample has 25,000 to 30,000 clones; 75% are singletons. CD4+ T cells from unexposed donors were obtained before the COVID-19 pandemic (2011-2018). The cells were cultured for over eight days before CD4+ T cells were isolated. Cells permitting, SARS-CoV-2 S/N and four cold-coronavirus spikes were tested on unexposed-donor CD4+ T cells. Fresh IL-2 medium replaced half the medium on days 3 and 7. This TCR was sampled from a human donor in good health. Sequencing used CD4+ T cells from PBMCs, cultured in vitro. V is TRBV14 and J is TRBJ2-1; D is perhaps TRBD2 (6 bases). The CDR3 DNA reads TGTGCCAGCAGCCTAGCGGTGACCTACAATGAGCAGTTCTTC. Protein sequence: CASSLAVTYNEQFF.